This T cell receptor (beta chain) was sequenced in a study of blood T cell repertoires in COVID-19. Turning to the study itself: Some COVID-19 samples were acute and others convalescent; all came from the United States, Italy and Spain. T cells, B-cell-depleted T cells, or PBMCs supplied cDNA or gDNA.

Per the original data handling: The assay estimated nucleated cells by amplifying reference gene primers. This table comes from immunoSEQ multiplex PCR, and its TCRdb copy is limited to in-frame clones, with some not included. The V and J calls and clone size are taken from that table; D and trimming were inferred from the DNA. The sample has just under 75,000 clones, approximately 80% seen once; the top ten hold around 2.3%. This CDR3 comprises 16 residues. Trimming at V came to 0 bases and at J to 5 bases, leaving 4 bases not matched to a gene. CDR1 and CDR2 from the germline V gene are KGHDR and SFDVKD.

The chain links TRBV24-1 to TRBJ1-2; 11 nucleotides match TRBD1. Sequencing used peripheral blood. The receptor's source is an elderly man with active or convalescent COVID-19. The CDR3: CATSDLEGQGEYGYTF. The CDR3 DNA sequence: TGTGCCACCAGTGATTTGGAGGGACAGGGGGAGTATGGCTACACCTTC.